The TCR beta chain described here comes from a study of CD8 T cells in ankylosing spondylitis. Notes on the study in general: Matched ankylosing spondylitis synovial fluid reportedly contained a significantly enriched population of disease-linked clones. Ankylosing spondylitis blood appeared to be characterized by a TCR beta motif of under 10 highly homologous variants.

Library preparation for TCR beta used quantitative 5'-RACE with molecular barcodes. In TCRdb, the 5' RACE reads were re-called with MiXCR into one record per CDR3 protein. The data show about 360,000 distinct CDR3 sequences, 20% seen once. The CDR3 contains 14 residues. Germline CDR1 MNHEY, CDR2 SVGEGT. The V end was cut by 2 bases, the J end by 7 bases, with 12 bases between. This clonotype came up many times. No antigen is known for it. Sequenced: blood, either unsorted or a sorted T cell fraction (not recorded which). This TCR was sampled from a male donor with ankylosing spondylitis or in good health (not recorded which). The chain uses TRBV6-2 or TRBV6-3 and TRBJ1-5, with D unclear. For the CDR3, the DNA is TGTGCCAGCAGTTACGATGAGGGTATGCAGCCCCAGCATTTT. Its translation is CASSYDEGMQPQHF.